A single sample gave rise to the 6 T cell receptor beta chains below, sequenced in a study of T cells in Graves' hyperthyroidism and ophthalmopathy. The source material, RNA transcripts, was used to amplify TCR beta CDR3 regions. HTBI primers were used for first-round RT-PCR of the TCR CDR3. Each CDR3 protein is one row after TCRdb ran MiXCR on the multiplex PCR reads. Of 300,000 or so distinct CDR3 sequences listed, 18% are singletons. Material: blood. The source of these receptors is a woman in her 50s with Graves' hyperthyroidism.

As DNA, the CDR3 is TGTGCCAGCAGCCTCAAGAGATTCCGACCCTCTGGAAACACCATATATTTT. Translating it yields CASSLKRFRPSGNTIYF. V usage is TRBV14 and J usage is TRBJ1-3; the D is unclear. This CDR3 has 17 amino acids. CDR1 is SGHDN, CDR2 FVKESK, per germline. Trimming left V 4 bases short and J 0 bases short, with 16 bases between.

In its sample, this clonotype was seen a few times. This chain's CDR3 is CASSNLLGPYEQYF. Here the CDR3 DNA reads TGTGCCAGCAGTAACCTCCTGGGGCCTTACGAGCAGTACTTC. The V and J genes are TRBV6-1 and TRBJ2-7; D may be TRBD1 (5 bases). This CDR3 has 14 residues. V lost 5 bases and J 4 bases, leaving 15 bases between the germline ends. CDR1 is MNHNS and CDR2 is SASEGT in the germline V gene.

This clonotype has at least ten counts. The J gene is TRBJ2-3, the V gene TRBV11-1, with D perhaps matching TRBD1 or TRBD2 (6 bases each). Germline CDR1 reads SGHAT; CDR2 reads FQDESV (reference sequence). The CDR3 contains 15 residues. Between the trimmed V and J ends, which lost 0 bases and 10 bases, there was a span of 17 bases. The CDR3 loop reads CASSLAPGAHGPQYF. The CDR3, as DNA: TGTGCCAGCAGCTTAGCCCCGGGGGCACACGGTCCGCAGTATTTT.

In its sample, this clonotype was seen many times. CDR3 in amino acids: CASSPGQGRTQYF. The CDR3 DNA reads TGTGCCAGCAGCCCAGGACAGGGCCGGACCCAGTACTTC. The chain has TRBV7-2 and TRBJ2-5, with 8 bases fitting TRBD1. The length of the CDR3 is 13 residues. Germline assignment: CDR1 SGHTA and CDR2 FQGNSA. The junction had 6 bases not matched to a gene; V was cut back by 5 bases and J by 7 bases.

The V gene is TRBV7-9, the J gene TRBJ2-2; the match to TRBD2 covers 10 bases. The V and J ends lost 4 bases and 1 base, in that order; junction bases with no gene match: 3. CDR1 is SEHNR, CDR2 FQNEAQ, per germline (reference sequence). This CDR3 is 16 amino acids long. The CDR3 region has the DNA TGTGCCAGCAGCTCGCGGACTAGCGGGAACACCGGGGAGCTGTTTTTT. As protein: CASSSRTSGNTGELFF.

The chain has TRBV2 and TRBJ2-3, with 10 bases that match TRBD2. V was pared by 6 bases and J by 6 bases, with 9 bases of the junction left unmatched. The CDR3 covers 15 residues. Germline V lookup: CDR1 SNHLY, CDR2 FYNNEI. The CDR3 reads CASRRSGGAEDTQYF. In nucleotides, the CDR3 is TGTGCCAGCAGAAGAAGCGGGGGGGCCGAGGATACGCAGTATTTT.